Each of the 9 T cell receptor beta chains below was sequenced from the same sample in a study of sequential checkpoint blockade in melanoma. Indicated treatment: randomized to nivolumab then ipilimumab (arm A) or the reverse (arm B). The protocol was immunoSEQ multiplex PCR, while the TCRdb copy is restricted to in-frame clones and leaves out a portion. The profile shows 5,000 to 6,000 clones, approximately 30% of them singletons. The sequencing here drew on tumor tissue (inferred from file names), taken from a patient given nivolumab and ipilimumab in sequence. Every receptor here comes from a human donor with melanoma.

The V gene is TRBV18, the J gene TRBJ2-1; 10 bases align to TRBD2. Germline V gene lookup returns CDR1 KGHSH and CDR2 LQKENI. With 2 bases clipped from V and 7 bases from J, the junction kept 5 bases outside the gene matches. This CDR3 contains 15 residues. The CDR3 nucleotides read TGTGCCAGCTCACCAACTAGCGGGATTGGGAATGAGCAGTTCTTC. This sequence encodes CASSPTSGIGNEQFF.

This clone showed up just once. The chain links TRBV14 to TRBJ2-3, with D perhaps TRBD1 (6 bases). The V end was cut by 5 bases, the J end by 6 bases, with 18 bases between. The CDR3 extends over 15 amino acids. CDR1 SGHDN and CDR2 FVKESK come from the germline V gene. The CDR3 region has the DNA TGTGCCAGCAGCGCGACGACAGGAAAGATGGATACGCAGTATTTT. This encodes CASSATTGKMDTQYF. Full variable domain (remainder filled in from reference TRBV14 and TRBJ2-3): EAGVTQFPSHSVIEKGQTVTLRCDPISGHDNLYWYRRVMGKEIKFLLHFVKESKQDESGMPNNRFLAERTGGTYSTLKVQPAELEDSGVYFCASSATTGKMDTQYFGPGTRLTVL.

The table lists this clone with a few counts. This sequence joins TRBV14 and TRBJ2-1; 8 nucleotides agree with TRBD1. Germline V lookup: CDR1 SGHDN, CDR2 FVKESK. Trimming at V came to 4 bases and at J to 0 bases, leaving 5 bases not matched to a gene. This CDR3 is 16 amino acids long. The CDR3 protein is CASSLYRGSSYNEQFF. In DNA form, the CDR3 reads TGTGCCAGCAGCCTCTACAGGGGGAGCTCCTACAATGAGCAGTTCTTC.

This chain uses TRBV30 with TRBJ1-1; D gene uncertain. Germline CDR1 is GTSNPN and CDR2 is SVGIG (reference sequence). V lost 4 bases and J lost 1, with 4 bases in between. The CDR3 is 11 amino acids. The CDR3 bases are TGTGCCTGGACAAGGAACACTGAAGCTTTCTTT. Translating gives CAWTRNTEAFF.

The sample holds many counts of this clone. The rearrangement joins TRBV11-3 to TRBJ2-3; possibly TRBD1 for D (6 bases). Between the trimmed V and J ends, which lost 4 bases and 2 bases, there was a span of 13 bases. This CDR3 is 15 amino acids long. CDR1 is SGHNT and CDR2 is YENEEA in the germline V gene. The CDR3 DNA sequence: TGTGCCAGCAGCTCTCAAACAGGGCACACAGATACGCAGTATTTT. It specifies CASSSQTGHTDTQYF.

This clone was counted only a few times. The chain is built from TRBV21-1 and TRBJ2-6. TRBV21-1 is reported as a pseudogene. The CDR3 loop spans 14 amino acids. CDR3 sequence: CASSLFAGANVLTF. CDR3 DNA: TGTGCCAGCAGTTTATTCGCCGGGGCCAACGTCCTGACTTTC.

This clone came up a few times. The chain carries TRBV28 and TRBJ2-5; TRBD2 agrees at 7 bases. Germline V gene sequence: CDR1 MDHEN, CDR2 SYDVKM. Trimming cost V 4 bases and J 5 bases; bases outside gene matches: 13. The CDR3 sequence is 16 residues long. Here the CDR3 reads CASSSFGSGLAETQYF. CDR3 DNA sequence: TGTGCCAGCAGTTCATTTGGTAGCGGGTTGGCGGAGACCCAGTACTTC.

This clone is deemed medium-sized. The chain links TRBV4-1 to TRBJ2-3; 15 nucleotides match TRBD2. Looked up from germline, CDR1 is MGHRA and CDR2 is YSYEKL. There are 16 residues in the CDR3. V dropped 5 bases and J dropped 4; count of bases not matched to a gene: 4. The CDR3 DNA is TGCGCCAGCAGCTGGACTAGCGGGAGGGGGTCAGATACGCAGTATTTT. This codes for CASSWTSGRGSDTQYF.

The V gene is TRBV10-2, the J gene TRBJ2-7, with D possibly TRBD2 on 5 matching bases. Germline V gives CDR1 WSHSY, CDR2 SAAADI. The CDR3 is made up of 13 amino acids. Trimming removed 7 bases at V and 4 bases at J, with 14 bases between. The CDR3 DNA sequence: TGCGCCAGCAACGAGGGAGTGAGTTACGAGCAGTACTTC. It translates to CASNEGVSYEQYF.